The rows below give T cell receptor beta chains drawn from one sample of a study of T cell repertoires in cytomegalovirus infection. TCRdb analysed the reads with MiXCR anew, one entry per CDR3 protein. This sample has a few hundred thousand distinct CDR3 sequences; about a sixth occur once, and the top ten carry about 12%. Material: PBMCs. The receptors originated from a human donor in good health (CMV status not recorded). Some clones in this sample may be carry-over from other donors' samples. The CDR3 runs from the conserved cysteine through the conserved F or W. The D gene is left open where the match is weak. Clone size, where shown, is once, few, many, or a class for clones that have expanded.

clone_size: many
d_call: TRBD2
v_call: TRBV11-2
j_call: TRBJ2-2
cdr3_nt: TGTGCCAGCAGCCGGGGGGGCGCGGGAACTCCCGGGGAGCTGTTTTTT
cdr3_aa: CASSRGGAGTPGELFF

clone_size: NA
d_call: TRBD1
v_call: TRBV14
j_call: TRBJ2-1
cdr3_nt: TGTGCCAGCAGCTACAGCCGGACAGGAGACTACAATGAGCAGTTCTTC
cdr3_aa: CASSYSRTGDYNEQFF

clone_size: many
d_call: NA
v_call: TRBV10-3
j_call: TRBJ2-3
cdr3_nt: TGTGCCATCAGTGAGCAAACGACAGCAGATACGCAGTATTTT
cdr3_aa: CAISEQTTADTQYF

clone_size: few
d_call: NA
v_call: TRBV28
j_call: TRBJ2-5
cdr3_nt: TGTGCCAGCAGCTTAGCGGCCCCGAGGGAGACCCAGTACTTC
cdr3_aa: CASSLAAPRETQYF

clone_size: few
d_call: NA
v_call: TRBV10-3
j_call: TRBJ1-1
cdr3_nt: TGTGCCATCAGTAGACCGGAGGGAGAAGCTTTCTTT
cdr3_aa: CAISRPEGEAFF

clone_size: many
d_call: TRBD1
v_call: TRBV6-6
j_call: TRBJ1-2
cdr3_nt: TGTGCCAGCAGCCTTAGTGTCGTCGGGACAGGTGGCTACACCTTC
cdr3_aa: CASSLSVVGTGGYTF

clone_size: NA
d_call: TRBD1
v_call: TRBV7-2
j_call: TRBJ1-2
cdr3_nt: TGTGCCAGCAGCCTGGGACAGCATAACTATGGCTACACCTTC
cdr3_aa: CASSLGQHNYGYTF

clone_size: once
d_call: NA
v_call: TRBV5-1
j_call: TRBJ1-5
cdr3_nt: TGCGCCAGCAGCTTGGAGCCTCAGGGAAGTCAGCCCCAGCATTTT
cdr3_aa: CASSLEPQGSQPQHF

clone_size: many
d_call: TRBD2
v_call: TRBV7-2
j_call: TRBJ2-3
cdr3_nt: TGTGCCAGCAGCGTACTAGCGGGGGGGCCGACAGATACGCAGTATTTT
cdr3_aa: CASSVLAGGPTDTQYF

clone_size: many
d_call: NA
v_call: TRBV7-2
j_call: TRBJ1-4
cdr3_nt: TGTGCCAGCGGACCCAACGGGGAAGCGATTGAAAAACTGTTTTTT
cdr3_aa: CASGPNGEAIEKLFF

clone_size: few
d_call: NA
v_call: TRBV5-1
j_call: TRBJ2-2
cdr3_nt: TGCGCCAGCAGGCCCCTTCTTTCCGGGGAGCTGTTTTTT
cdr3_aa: CASRPLLSGELFF

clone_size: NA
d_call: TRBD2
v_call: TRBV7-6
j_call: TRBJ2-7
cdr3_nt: TGTGCCAGCAGCTTAGGGTCTAGCGGGGTCTACGAGCAGTACTTC
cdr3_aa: CASSLGSSGVYEQYF

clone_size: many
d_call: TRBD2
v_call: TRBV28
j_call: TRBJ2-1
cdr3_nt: TGTGCCAGCAGTTCAGCCCCCGGGACTAGCGGGGGTGATGAGCAGTTCTTC
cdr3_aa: CASSSAPGTSGGDEQFF

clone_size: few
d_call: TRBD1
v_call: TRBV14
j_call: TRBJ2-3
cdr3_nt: TGTGCCAGCAGCCCTTCGCGACAGGGTGGTCCAGATACGCAGTATTTT
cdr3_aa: CASSPSRQGGPDTQYF

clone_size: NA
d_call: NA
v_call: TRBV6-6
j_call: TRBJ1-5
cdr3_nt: TGTGCCAGCAGTTCAGGGGCGGTGGGCAATCAGCCCCAGCATTTT
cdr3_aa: CASSSGAVGNQPQHF

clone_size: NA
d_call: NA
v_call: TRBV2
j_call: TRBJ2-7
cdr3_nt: TGTGCCAGCAGTGAAGTAAAGGGTGTTGCCTACGAGCAGTACTTC
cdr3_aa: CASSEVKGVAYEQYF

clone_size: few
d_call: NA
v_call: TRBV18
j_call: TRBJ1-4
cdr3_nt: TGTGCCAGCTCACCACCGCGTGGGGGACGTGAAAAACTGTTTTTT
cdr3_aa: CASSPPRGGREKLFF

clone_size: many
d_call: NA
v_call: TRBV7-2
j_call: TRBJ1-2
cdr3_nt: TGTGCCAGCAGCGGGACACCGACCTATGGCTACACCTTC
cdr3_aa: CASSGTPTYGYTF

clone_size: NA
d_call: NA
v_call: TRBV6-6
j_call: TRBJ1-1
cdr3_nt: TGTGCCAGCAGTCCCCATGGGTGGGTGAACACTGAAGCTTTCTTT
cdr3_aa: CASSPHGWVNTEAFF

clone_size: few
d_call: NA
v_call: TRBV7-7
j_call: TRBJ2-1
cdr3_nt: TGTGCTAGCAGCCCAAGGGCAGGGATGGATGAGCAGTTCTTC
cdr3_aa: CASSPRAGMDEQFF

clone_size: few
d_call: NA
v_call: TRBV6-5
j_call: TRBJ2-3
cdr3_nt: TGTGCCAGCAGTTACTCGAGATCAGGGGATACGCAGTATTTT
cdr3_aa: CASSYSRSGDTQYF

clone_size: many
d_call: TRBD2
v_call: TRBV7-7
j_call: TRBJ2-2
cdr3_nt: TGTGCTAGCAGCTTAGCGGGGGGAACCACCGGGGAGCTGTTTTTT
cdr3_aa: CASSLAGGTTGELFF

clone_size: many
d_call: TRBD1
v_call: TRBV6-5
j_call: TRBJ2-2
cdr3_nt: TGTGCCAGCAGTTACACCGGGACAGGGTCCGGGGAGCTGTTTTTT
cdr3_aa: CASSYTGTGSGELFF

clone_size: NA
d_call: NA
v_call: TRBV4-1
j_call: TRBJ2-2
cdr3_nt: TGCGCCAGCAGCCAGAGGCTGGATGCGACAACCCTCGGGGAGCTGTTTTTT
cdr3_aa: CASSQRLDATTLGELFF

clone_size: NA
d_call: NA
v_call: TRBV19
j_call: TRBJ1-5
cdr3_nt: TGTGCCAGTAGTACCCCAAGAAGCAATCAGCCCCAGCATTTT
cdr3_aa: CASSTPRSNQPQHF

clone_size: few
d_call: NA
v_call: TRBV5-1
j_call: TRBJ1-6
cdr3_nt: TGCGCCAGCAGCTTGGGTCCAGCGGGATATAATTCACCCCTCCACTTT
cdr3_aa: CASSLGPAGYNSPLHF